This T cell receptor (beta chain) was documented in a study of beta chain features in type 1 diabetes. Study observations and caveats: For Type 1 diabetes patients, all four CD4+ subsets carried TCRB CDR3s that were moderately but significantly shorter.

The CDR3 runs 14 residues. CDR1 and CDR2 from the germline V gene are GTSNPN and SVGIG (reference sequence). V lost 3 bases and J lost 3; bases outside the gene matches: 7. This clone was detected a few times. Its matching antigen is unknown. Expressed TCRB transcripts were sequenced after all isolated RNA was converted to cDNA. Only in-frame clones appear in the TCRdb table, and some are missing; sequencing was by immunoSEQ multiplex PCR. The sample includes some 640,000 clones, over 12% of them seen just once. The rearrangement uses TRBV30 and TRBJ1-2, with 7 bases lining up with TRBD1. The clonotype comes from a man younger than 35 with type 1 diabetes. Sequencing was done on a sample of naive CD4+ T cells from blood. CDR3 in amino acids: CAWSGAQGDYGYTF. For the CDR3, the DNA is TGTGCCTGGAGCGGAGCCCAGGGGGACTATGGCTACACCTTC.